This T cell receptor beta chain was obtained from a study of blood T cell repertoires in COVID-19. Study-wide background: Sample material is recorded as cDNA or gDNA derived from T cells, B-cell-depleted T cells, or PBMCs.

The trim removed 4 bases at V and 7 bases at J, leaving 8 bases unmatched. The CDR3 loop spans 14 amino acids. Per the germline V gene, CDR1 is SQVTM and CDR2 is ANQGSEA. Data came from immunoSEQ multiplex PCR; TCRdb stores just in-frame clones and leaves some out. The sample includes under 110,000 clones, more than 70% seen only once; the top ten take 11%. The TCR comes from a woman aged 30 to 39 with acute or convalescent COVID-19. The chain couples TRBV29-1 to TRBJ1-4; 8 nucleotides agree with TRBD1. The sample was peripheral blood. The CDR3 coding sequence is TGCAGCGTTGGAAAGGGGACAGGAGGTGAAAAACTGTTTTTT. Protein: CSVGKGTGGEKLFF. Using reference TRBV29-1 and TRBJ1-4 for the parts outside the CDR3, the full variable domain is SAVISQKPSRDICQRGTSLTIQCQVDSQVTMMFWYRQQPGQSLTLIATANQGSEATYESGFVIDKFPISRPNLTFSTLTVSNMSPEDSSIYLCSVGKGTGGEKLFFGSGTQLSVL.